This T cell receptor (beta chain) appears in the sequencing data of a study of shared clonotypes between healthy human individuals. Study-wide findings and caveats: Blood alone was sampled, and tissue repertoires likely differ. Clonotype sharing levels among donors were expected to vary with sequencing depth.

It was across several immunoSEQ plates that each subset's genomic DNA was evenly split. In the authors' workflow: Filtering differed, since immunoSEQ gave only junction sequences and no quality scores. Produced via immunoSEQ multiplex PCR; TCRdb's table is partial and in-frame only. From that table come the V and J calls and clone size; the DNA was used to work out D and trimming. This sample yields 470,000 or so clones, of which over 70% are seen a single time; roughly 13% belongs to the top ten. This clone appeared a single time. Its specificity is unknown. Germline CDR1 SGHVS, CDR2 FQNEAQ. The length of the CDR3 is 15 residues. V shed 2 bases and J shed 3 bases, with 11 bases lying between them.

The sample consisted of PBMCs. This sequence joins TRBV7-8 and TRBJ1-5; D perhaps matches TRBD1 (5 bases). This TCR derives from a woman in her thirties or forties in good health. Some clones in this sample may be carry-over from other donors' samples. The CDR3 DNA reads TGTGCCAGCAGCTTAAGGGACGGACTCAATCAGCCCCAGCATTTT. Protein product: CASSLRDGLNQPQHF.